This T cell receptor (beta chain) came from a study of identical twins. This clonotype has a count of ten or more. Antigen: not known. Each CDR3 protein is one row after TCRdb ran MiXCR on the 5' RACE reads. The data hold 700,000 to 950,000 distinct CDR3 sequences, with approximately 13% observed a single time. The CDR3 runs to 15 residues. The V end was cut by 1 base, the J end by 9 bases, with 13 bases between. Germline lookup yields CDR1 MGHRA and CDR2 YSYEKL. Points from the study as a whole: Whereas memory repertoires showed no such difference, abundant cord blood beta clonotypes carried fewer insertions. Within monozygotic twins, out-of-frame TCR alpha sharing was underestimated by the models. Cross-sectional statistical analysis was relied on for the conclusions, without the same donors being followed.

This sample also belongs to another study, concerning yellow fever vaccine responses in identical twins. In that study: Reported findings indicate that twins' vaccine T cell responses seemed partially convergent, partially personalized.

This sequence joins TRBV4-1 and TRBJ1-6; no clear D gene. The receptor was isolated from a woman younger than 35 in good health. Source material: PBMCs. CDR3 nucleotides: TGCGCCAGCAGCCAAGCCCCGGCTCTCGGTTCACCCCTCCACTTT. This codes for CASSQAPALGSPLHF.